This is a list of T cell receptor beta chains from one sample in a study of blood T cell dynamics during melanoma immunotherapy. TCRdb's copy holds only in-frame clones and misses some; the assay was immunoSEQ multiplex PCR. In the table there are about 19,000 clones, nearly 90% of which are singletons. Material: blood, obtained from a patient treated with checkpoint blockade. All receptors come from a human donor with melanoma. The CDR3 runs from the conserved cysteine through the conserved F or W. The D gene is left open where the match is weak. Part of the rows lack a size; the others show once, few, many or a class for expanded clones.

d_call	v_call	clone_size	j_call	cdr3_aa	cdr3_nt
.	TRBV30	.	TRBJ2-5	CAWSGDYQETQYF	TGTGCCTGGAGTGGGGACTACCAAGAGACCCAGTACTTC
TRBD2	TRBV4-3	once	TRBJ2-1	CASSQFSGGNNEQFF	TGCGCCAGCAGCCAATTTTCGGGAGGGAACAATGAGCAGTTCTTC
.	TRBV29-1	.	TRBJ2-3	CSVDRVATDTQYF	TGCAGCGTTGACAGGGTAGCCACAGATACGCAGTATTTT
.	TRBV28	.	TRBJ2-7	CASSPGHHYEQYF	TGTGCCAGCAGCCCGGGACACCACTACGAGCAGTACTTC
.	TRBV28	.	TRBJ2-7	CASSFGRGNPSYEQYF	TGTGCCAGCAGTTTCGGCCGGGGCAATCCCTCCTACGAGCAGTACTTC
TRBD1	TRBV20-1	once	TRBJ1-5	CSAPQRQGQHF	TGCAGTGCTCCCCAAAGACAGGGCCAGCATTTT
TRBD1	TRBV19	.	TRBJ2-7	CASSPGQGKTYEQYF	TGTGCCAGTAGTCCCGGACAGGGAAAAACCTACGAGCAGTACTTC
TRBD2	TRBV4-2	once	TRBJ2-7	CASSQVRPSGTYEQYF	TGTGCCAGCAGCCAAGTACGGCCTAGCGGGACCTACGAGCAGTACTTC
.	TRBV7-2	.	TRBJ2-5	CASSLGRQETQYF	TGTGCCAGCAGCTTGGGCCGACAAGAGACCCAGTACTTC
TRBD1	TRBV4-1	.	TRBJ2-6	CASSQGGQGAFGANVLTF	TGCGCCAGCAGCCAGGGCGGACAGGGGGCCTTTGGGGCCAACGTCCTGACTTTC